What follows are 13 T cell receptor beta chains derived from one specimen sequenced in a study of CD8+ T cells in alopecia areata. The study sorted pooled cutaneous lymph node cells by CD4, CD8alpha, NKG2D, NKG2ACE and other markers. Following extraction, RNA underwent reverse transcription to cDNA, which served as the sequencing template. Some clones are missing from TCRdb's copy, which holds only in-frame ones; the method was immunoSEQ multiplex PCR. This sample has about 270,000 clones, each found more than once. Input material: CD4+ T cells sorted from a lymph node. These receptors all come from a C3H/HeJ mouse with alopecia areata. Strain haplotype at MHC: H2-k.

This clone was recorded a few times. Each gene name is a mouse one. The CDR3 goes on 4 residues after the read ends, and that part is filled in from the germline J gene. The rearrangement uses TRBV19 and TRBJ1-2, with 8 positions matching TRBD1. J was trimmed by 4 bases and V by 5 bases; bases with no gene match: 4. The germline gives CDR1 FNHDT, CDR2 SITEND (reference sequence). The CDR3 loop spans 13 amino acids. The CDR3 bases that were read are TGTGCCAGCAGGTACAGGGGGAGCTCC. Translated: CASRYRGSS. The whole CDR3 protein is CASRYRGSSDYTF. Based on the CDR3 plus reference TRBV19 and TRBJ1-2, the full variable domain is GGIITQTPKFLIGQEGQKLTLKCQQNFNHDTMYWYRQDSGKGLRLIYYSITENDLQKGDLSEGYDASREKKSSFSLTVTSAQKNEMAVFLCASRYRGSSDYTFGSGTRLLVI.

Concerning this clone itself: All gene names here are mouse names. The covered CDR3 bases are TGTGCCAGCAGTCGACAGCTCTATAATTCGCCC. The encoded protein is CASSRQLYNSP. The entire CDR3 sequence reads CASSRQLYNSPLYF. The chain combines TRBV19 with TRBJ1-6; the D gene is possibly TRBD1 (5 bases). The missing CDR3 end, 3 residues past where the read stops, is filled in from the germline J gene. TRBJ1-6 is recorded as an ORF, its role being uncertain. Deletions cut 4 bases from V and 3 bases from J, with 8 bases between. Germline CDR1 and CDR2: FNHDT and SITEND (reference sequence). This CDR3 is 14 amino acids long.

This clone came up a few times. Gene names denote mouse genes. The read comes to an end 4 residues before the CDR3 does, leaving the germline J gene to fill in the end. Other nucleotide sequences from this sample produce the same CDR3. The chain has TRBV31 and TRBJ1-2, with a tentative D call TRBD1 (5 bases). CDR3 length equals 14 residues. Germline CDR1 GKSSPN, CDR2 SITVG. V lost 1 base, J lost 0 bases, and 9 bases lay in between. The CDR3 region is CAWSPGTANSDYTF. The CDR3 bases that were read are TGTGCCTGGAGTCCTGGGACTGCAAACTCC.

This clone appeared a few times. Mouse gene names and germline throughout. The CDR3 goes on 4 residues after the read ends, and that part is filled in from the germline J gene. This chain joins TRBV13-1 and TRBJ2-7; D unresolved. Germline CDR1 NSHNY, CDR2 SYGAGN. The CDR3 sequence is 12 residues long. The chain's CDR3 is CASSDHKYEQYF. The DNA read from the CDR3 is TGTGCCAGCAGTGATCACAAATAT.

This clone has a handful of counts. Gene and germline names: mouse. With the read ending 4 residues before the CDR3 end, the germline J gene is used to fill in that end. The chain combines TRBV3 with TRBJ2-1, with 11 positions matching TRBD2. CDR3 length: 17 residues. CDR1 SNHLY and CDR2 FYNGKV come from the germline V gene (reference sequence). The junction had 5 bases not matched to a gene; V was cut back by 1 base and J by 3 bases. The CDR3 loop is CASSLETGGDLYAEQFF. The DNA read from the CDR3 is TGTGCCAGCAGCTTAGAGACTGGGGGGGACCTCTATGCT.

For this clone: Germline and genes: mouse. The read comes to an end 4 residues before the CDR3 does, leaving the germline J gene to fill in the end. Additional DNA sequences in this sample encode the identical CDR3. This chain joins TRBV4 and TRBJ1-1; TRBD1 is a possible D gene (5 bases). CDR1 is LGHDT, CDR2 YNNKQL, per germline (reference sequence). The CDR3 totals 12 residues. CDR3 sequence: CASSSGQTEVFF. The CDR3 DNA, read in part, is TGTGCCAGCAGCTCCGGACAAACA.

This clone was found a few times. Gene names and germline match the mouse. The CDR3 goes on 4 residues after the read ends, and that part is filled in from the germline J gene. Other DNA sequences in the same sample also yield this CDR3. V usage is TRBV19 and J usage is TRBJ2-1, with D perhaps TRBD2 (6 bases). Germline V CDR1 and CDR2: FNHDT, SITEND (reference sequence). V was trimmed by 7 bases and J by 1 base, leaving 6 bases between them. The CDR3 loop spans 12 amino acids. CDR3 DNA (partial): TGTGCCAGCCTGGGGAACTATGCT. It specifies CASLGNYA. The entire CDR3 sequence reads CASLGNYAEQFF.

Comments on this clone: Gene labels here are mouse ones. The read ends 4 residues shy of where the CDR3 ends; the end is completed using the germline J gene. The sample contains more than one DNA sequence encoding this CDR3. The J gene is TRBJ2-5, the V gene TRBV19; TRBD2 is a possible D gene (6 bases). This CDR3 is 13 amino acids long. Germline V gene sequence: CDR1 FNHDT, CDR2 SITEND (reference sequence). The CDR3 loop is CASSMPGEDTQYF. The sequenced part of the CDR3 DNA is TGTGCCAGCAGTATGCCTGGGGAAGAC.

This clone has more than one count but fewer than ten. All gene names here are mouse names. The read stops 4 residues short of the end of the CDR3; the missing end is completed from the germline J gene. The chain carries TRBV13-1 and TRBJ2-3; 7 bases are a match to TRBD2. The V gene's germline CDR1 is NSHNY and CDR2 SYGAGN. The CDR3 covers 14 residues. Trimming cost V 2 bases and J 2 bases; bases outside gene matches: 2. The CDR3 sequence is CASSEDWYAETLYF. CDR3 bases read: TGTGCCAGCAGTGAGGACTGGTATGCAGAA.

About this clone: The gene symbols are mouse symbols. The CDR3 end falls 4 residues outside the read, so it is completed with the germline J gene. The genes are TRBV17 and TRBJ2-1; D is uncertain. CDR1 MNHDT and CDR2 YYDKIL come from the germline V gene. The CDR3 is 15 amino acids. Trimming took 3 bases from V and 0 from J, leaving 9 bases between them. CDR3 residues: CASSRRRVNYAEQFF. Incomplete CDR3 DNA: TGTGCTAGCAGTAGGAGGAGGGTTAACTATGCT.

A word on this clone: Gene names follow the mouse nomenclature. The read falls 4 residues short of the CDR3 end, and the missing part is taken from the germline J gene. The rearrangement joins TRBV19 to TRBJ2-7; TRBD1 might be the D (6 bases). V shed 5 bases and J shed 0 bases, with 9 bases lying between them. CDR3 size: 13 residues. Germline CDR1 FNHDT, CDR2 SITEND (reference sequence). The sequenced CDR3 bases are TGTGCCAGCAGCCGCAGGGGCTCCTAT. Translating gives CASSRRGSY. The whole CDR3 is CASSRRGSYEQYF.

This clone has just a few counts. The genes and germline here are from mouse. The sequenced fragment ends 4 residues before the CDR3 boundary, so the rest is inferred from the germline J gene. V is TRBV19 and J is TRBJ2-4; D is possibly TRBD1 (5 bases). The CDR3 length is 14 residues. Trimming removed 5 bases at V and 0 bases at J, with 10 bases between. The germline gives CDR1 FNHDT, CDR2 SITEND (reference sequence). The CDR3: CASRRQNSQNTLYF. The part of the CDR3 DNA that was read is TGTGCCAGCAGACGACAGAATAGTCAAAAC.

As concerns this clone: The germline and genes are mouse ones. Sequencing ends 4 residues short of the CDR3 end; the germline J gene provides the rest. V usage is TRBV1 and J usage is TRBJ1-2; D gene unclear. V was pared by 0 bases and J by 0 bases, with 8 bases between. Germline V gene lookup returns CDR1 NSQYPW and CDR2 LRSPGD (reference sequence). The length of the CDR3 is 15 residues. Here the CDR3 reads CTCSADHNANSDYTF. The covered CDR3 bases are TGCACCTGCAGTGCAGATCACAATGCAAACTCC.